This T cell receptor (beta chain) was captured by sequencing in a study of Graves' ophthalmopathy and Graves' hyperthyroidism. There are many counts of this clonotype. Trimming at V came to 6 bases and at J to 2 bases, leaving 7 bases not matched to a gene. CDR3 length equals 14 residues. Germline CDR1 reads SQVTM; CDR2 reads ANQGSEA. Those donors who had ophthalmopathy presented with moderate-to-severe activity, a CAS of ≥3, a NOSPECS of ≥4 and a duration under 3 months. Patients were left out if they had other autoimmune diseases, uncontrolled infections, pregnancy or lactation. Diagnostic conclusions were grounded in clinical symptoms, serum thyroxine, TRAb, thyroid ultrasound and orbital computed tomography. Amplified material comprised TCR beta CDR3 regions derived from RNA transcripts. Second-round multiplex PCR came after first-round RT-PCR with HTBI primers. In TCRdb, the multiplex PCR reads were re-called with MiXCR into one record per CDR3 protein. The sample has roughly 220,000 distinct CDR3 sequences; 40% to 50% are singletons.

The rearrangement uses TRBV29-1 and TRBJ2-7; 10 nucleotides align to TRBD1. The TCR comes from an adult man with Graves' ophthalmopathy. The sequenced sample was peripheral blood. The CDR3 DNA sequence: TGCAGCGTCGCTCCGGGACAGGGGACCTACGAGCAGTACTTC. This translates into CSVAPGQGTYEQYF.